This T cell receptor (beta chain) was recorded in a study of T cell repertoires in cytomegalovirus infection. With 2 bases removed from V and 0 bases from J, the gap between germline ends came to 8 bases. The CDR3 is 14 residues long. CDR1 is DFQATT and CDR2 is SNEGSKA in the germline V gene (reference sequence). This clonotype was seen a few times. TCRdb reprocessed the reads with MiXCR, giving one entry per CDR3 protein. This sample carries roughly 140,000 distinct CDR3 sequences, roughly a quarter of them seen once, and the ten largest clones take roughly 11%. Input material: PBMCs. The sequence was collected from a human donor in good health (CMV status not recorded). Some clones in this sample may be carry-over from other donors' samples. This chain links TRBV20-1 with TRBJ1-5; D not resolved. In DNA, the CDR3 is TGCAGTGCTAGAAATCCTTATAGCAATCAGCCCCAGCATTTT. Its protein product is CSARNPYSNQPQHF.